One and the same sample provided the 29 T cell receptor beta chains below, sequenced in a study of cytomegalovirus exposure and HLA in healthy donors. 60 Vbeta and 13 Jbeta primers were used in PCR. TCRdb keeps only in-frame clones here, not all; method: immunoSEQ multiplex PCR. The table has around 150,000 clones, around four fifths seen once; the top ten hold around 1.3%. Sample: PBMCs. The origin of the receptors is a woman between 50 and 59 years old in good health and CMV-seronegative.

The rearrangement links TRBV27 to TRBJ1-2, with 7 bases aligning to TRBD1. Germline V gene sequence: CDR1 MNHEY, CDR2 SMNVEV (reference sequence). Trimming at V came to 0 bases and at J to 4 bases, leaving 2 bases not matched to a gene. The length of the CDR3 is 14 residues. The CDR3 sequence: CASSLSGTVYGYTF. CDR3 bases: TGTGCCAGCAGTTTATCCGGGACAGTCTATGGCTACACCTTC.

The V call is TRBV5-1, the J call TRBJ2-1; 10 positions match TRBD2. After removal of 5 bases from V and 9 bases from J, the junction contained 8 bases not matched to a gene. This CDR3 spans 14 amino acids. The germline V gene encodes CDR1 SGHRS and CDR2 YFSETQ. The CDR3 region has the DNA TGCGCCAGCAGTGGGCTAGCGGGAGCCATTGAGCAGTTCTTC. This codes for CASSGLAGAIEQFF.

This clone was recorded once. The same CDR3 is also encoded by other DNA sequences in this sample. The chain combines TRBV30 with TRBJ2-1; TRBD1 matches 10 bases. CDR3 length equals 15 residues. Germline CDR1 reads GTSNPN; CDR2 reads SVGIG (reference sequence). J lost 8 bases, V lost 4 bases, and 11 bases had no gene match. The DNA for the CDR3 is TGTGCCTGGACCCCGACAGGGGGCGAATGGGATGAGCAGTTCTTC. It is translated as CAWTPTGGEWDEQFF.

The V and J genes are TRBV20-1 and TRBJ1-1; D gene unclear. CDR3 length: 10 amino acids. V dropped 3 bases and J dropped 4 bases, with 3 bases sitting between them. From germline, CDR1 is DFQATT and CDR2 SNEGSKA (reference sequence). The DNA for the CDR3 is TGCAGTGCTAGCAGCACTGAAGCTTTCTTT. Encoded protein: CSASSTEAFF.

The rearrangement uses TRBV28 and TRBJ1-1, with TRBD1 matching 9 bases. The germline V gene encodes CDR1 MDHEN and CDR2 SYDVKM. The trim removed 3 bases at V and 5 bases at J, leaving 7 bases unmatched. The CDR3 has 15 amino acids. Written as DNA, the CDR3 is TGTGCCAGCAGTTTCTGGACAGGGGCAGGGACTGAAGCTTTCTTT. Translation: CASSFWTGAGTEAFF.

The chain joins TRBV19 to TRBJ1-1; D gene uncertain. In germline, CDR1 is LNHDA, CDR2 SQIVND (reference sequence). This CDR3 comprises 13 residues. Trimming shortened V by 3 bases and J by 4 bases, and 9 bases separated the two germline ends. CDR3 DNA: TGTGCCAGTAGTATGGAGAGTTTCACTGAAGCTTTCTTT. Protein product: CASSMESFTEAFF. Looking up the rest from reference TRBV19 and TRBJ1-1 gives the full variable domain: DGGITQSPKYLFRKEGQNVTLSCEQNLNHDAMYWYRQDPGQGLRLIYYSQIVNDFQKGDIAEGYSVSREKKESFPLTVTSAQKNPTAFYLCASSMESFTEAFFGQGTRLTVV.

In DNA form, the CDR3 reads TGTGCCAGCACCATTAGGGCTGCGGGAGGAGAGACCCAGTACTTC. Residues: CASTIRAAGGETQYF. This chain connects TRBV7-8 to TRBJ2-5, with TRBD2 matching 8 bases. The CDR3 runs 15 residues. Germline V gene data show CDR1 as SGHVS and CDR2 as FQNEAQ. J lost 4 bases, V lost 7 bases, and 11 bases had no gene match. Looking up the rest from reference TRBV7-8 and TRBJ2-5 gives the full variable domain: GAGVSQSPRYKVAKRGQDVALRCDPISGHVSLFWYQQALGQGPEFLTYFQNEAQLDKSGLPSDRFFAERPEGSVSTLKIQRTQQEDSAVYLCASTIRAAGGETQYFGPGTRLLVL.

In its sample, this clone was seen a few times. The CDR3: CASSLVKGKEAGGKETQYF. CDR3 in DNA: TGTGCCAGCAGCTTAGTAAAGGGGAAGGAAGCGGGAGGTAAAGAGACCCAGTACTTC. This chain uses TRBV11-2 with TRBJ2-5; 9 positions agree with TRBD2. The CDR3 totals 19 residues. Trimming removed 1 base from V and 3 bases from J; junction bases left unmatched: 15. The germline V gene encodes CDR1 SGHAT and CDR2 FQNNGV.

The chain employs TRBV27 and TRBJ1-2, with TRBD1 matching over 8 bases. Trimming took 0 bases from V and 7 from J; bases not matched to a gene: 4. Germline CDR1 reads MNHEY; CDR2 reads SMNVEV (reference sequence). This CDR3 is 14 amino acids long. The CDR3 spells CASSLSRTGTGYTF. In nucleotides, the CDR3 is TGTGCCAGCAGTTTATCGAGGACAGGGACTGGCTACACCTTC.

The J gene is TRBJ2-7, the V gene TRBV18; 12 bases map to TRBD2. V gave up 3 bases and J gave up 6 bases; unmatched junction bases: 6. The germline V gene encodes CDR1 KGHSH and CDR2 LQKENI. The CDR3 is made up of 15 amino acids. The CDR3 region has the DNA TGTGCCAGCTCACCCGGACTAGCGGGGTCCGGCGAGCAGTACTTC. This codes for CASSPGLAGSGEQYF.

The chain has TRBV1 and TRBJ1-5; the D segment call TRBD1 is taken from the table without a DNA check. TRBV1 corresponds to a pseudogene. The CDR3 is 17 residues long. The CDR3 DNA reads as TGCACCAGCAGCCATTCCGGGACAGGGTCCGACAATCAGCCCCAGCATTTT. It codes for CTSSHSGTGSDNQPQHF.

This clone was counted only a few times. The chain recombines TRBV18 with TRBJ2-6, with 7 bases identical to TRBD2. From germline, CDR1 is KGHSH and CDR2 LQKENI. After removal of 4 bases from V and 0 bases from J, the junction contained 6 bases not matched to a gene. The CDR3 length is 17 residues. The DNA for the CDR3 is TGTGCCAGCTCACGGGGAGGGCCCAACTCTGGGGCCAACGTCCTGACTTTC. The encoded protein is CASSRGGPNSGANVLTF.

This chain uses TRBV5-8 with TRBJ1-2; D ambiguous. The CDR3 has 14 amino acids. Germline lookup yields CDR1 SGHTS and CDR2 YDEGEE. Trimming shortened V by 0 bases and J by 0 bases, and 6 bases separated the two germline ends. CDR3 amino acids: CASSLGTANYGYTF. In DNA, the CDR3 is TGTGCCAGCAGCTTGGGAACGGCTAACTATGGCTACACCTTC.

The chain uses TRBV2 and TRBJ2-3; no clear D gene. Germline values: CDR1 SNHLY, CDR2 FYNNEI. The V gene lost 5 bases and the J gene lost 2 bases, with 11 bases spanning the gap. The CDR3 has 14 amino acids. The CDR3 is CASSFEAYTDTQYF. CDR3 DNA sequence: TGTGCCAGCAGTTTTGAGGCCTACACAGATACGCAGTATTTT.

This chain links TRBV2 with TRBJ1-1, with 8 bases fitting TRBD1. In germline, CDR1 is SNHLY, CDR2 FYNNEI. The V gene end was trimmed by 4 bases and the J gene end by 1 base; junction bases not matched to a gene: 8. The CDR3 covers 16 residues. The CDR3 nucleotides read TGTGCCAGCAGTGTCAACAACAGGGGGACGAACACTGAAGCTTTCTTT. As protein: CASSVNNRGTNTEAFF.

This chain uses TRBV5-1 with TRBJ2-3; no reliable D call. V dropped 0 bases and J dropped 2 bases, with 7 bases sitting between them. CDR1 is SGHRS and CDR2 is YFSETQ in the germline V gene. The CDR3 consists of 14 residues. The DNA of the CDR3 is TGCGCCAGCAGCTTGGAGTACAACACAGATACGCAGTATTTT. It encodes CASSLEYNTDTQYF. Complete variable domain (other parts from reference TRBV5-1 and TRBJ2-3): KAGVTQTPRYLIKTRGQQVTLSCSPISGHRSVSWYQQTPGQGLQFLFEYFSETQRNKGNFPGRFSGRQFSNSRSEMNVSTLELGDSALYLCASSLEYNTDTQYFGPGTRLTVL.

The chain couples TRBV27 to TRBJ2-5; TRBD1 agrees at 7 bases. The length of the CDR3 is 13 residues. CDR1 is MNHEY and CDR2 is SMNVEV in the germline V gene (reference sequence). The V segment lost 6 bases and the J segment 1 base; nucleotides outside the gene matches: 2. For the CDR3, the DNA is TGTGCCAGCAGACGGGACAGCCAAGAGACCCAGTACTTC. This encodes CASRRDSQETQYF.

The V and J genes are TRBV9 and TRBJ2-1, with no clear D. This CDR3 spans 16 amino acids. Germline loops: CDR1 SGDLS, CDR2 YYNGEE. Trimming left V 0 bases short and J 0 bases short, with 10 bases between. CDR3 sequence reads: CASSVGIPSSYNEQFF. The CDR3 DNA follows: TGTGCCAGCAGCGTAGGAATCCCCAGCTCCTACAATGAGCAGTTCTTC.

The rearrangement links TRBV7-9 to TRBJ2-7, with 10 nucleotides matching TRBD1. The CDR3 sequence is 16 residues long. V lost 2 bases to trimming and J lost 6 bases; unmatched junction nucleotides: 10. Germline V lookup: CDR1 SEHNR, CDR2 FQNEAQ (reference sequence). The CDR3 spells CASSLLATGGLGEQYF. Written as DNA, the CDR3 is TGTGCCAGCAGCTTACTGGCGACAGGGGGCTTGGGCGAGCAGTACTTC.

This sequence joins TRBV5-1 and TRBJ2-1, with 7 bases matching TRBD1. Germline loops: CDR1 SGHRS, CDR2 YFSETQ. Trimming cost V 4 bases and J 0 bases; bases outside gene matches: 7. The CDR3 totals 16 residues. CDR3 DNA sequence: TGCGCCAGCAGCCCGACACAGGGGAGCTCCTACAATGAGCAGTTCTTC. This sequence encodes CASSPTQGSSYNEQFF.

This sequence joins TRBV28 and TRBJ1-1; D perhaps matches TRBD1 (5 bases). Trimming cost V 0 bases and J 1 base, with 12 bases left between them. The CDR3 has 16 amino acids. Germline loops: CDR1 MDHEN, CDR2 SYDVKM. The CDR3 sequence is CASSLWGGVTNTEAFF. CDR3 in DNA: TGTGCCAGCAGTTTATGGGGAGGGGTTACGAACACTGAAGCTTTCTTT.

The genes are TRBV6-1 and TRBJ2-5; 8 nucleotides line up with TRBD1. The J call is uncertain, as TRBJ2-7 better fits the DNA end. CDR1 and CDR2 from the germline V gene are MNHNS and SASEGT. CDR3 length: 18 residues. The CDR3 nucleotides read TGTGCCAGCAGTGAAGCCCTAATCGGACAGGGATACTCCTACGAGCAGTACTTC. It translates to CASSEALIGQGYSYEQYF.

This chain uses TRBV4-1 with TRBJ1-2; tentative D call: TRBD1 (5 bases). V shed 3 bases and J shed 5 bases, with 19 bases lying between them. The CDR3 length is 16 residues. CDR1 MGHRA and CDR2 YSYEKL come from the germline V gene. CDR3 loop: CASSQGLAGGGYGYTF. The CDR3, as DNA: TGCGCCAGCAGCCAGGGACTAGCGGGAGGTGGATATGGCTACACCTTC.

This rearrangement joins TRBV28 to TRBJ1-2, with 8 bases matching TRBD1. This CDR3 contains 12 residues. The V gene end was trimmed by 3 bases and the J gene end by 8 bases; junction bases not matched to a gene: 2. Looked up from germline, CDR1 is MDHEN and CDR2 is SYDVKM. CDR3 in DNA: TGTGCCAGCAGTTTTGGGGACAGGGGCTACACCTTC. Its protein product is CASSFGDRGYTF.

V usage is TRBV19 and J usage is TRBJ2-3; TRBD2 aligns across 8 bases. The CDR3 totals 16 residues. J was trimmed by 6 bases and V by 6 bases; bases with no gene match: 14. CDR1 is LNHDA, CDR2 SQIVND, per germline (reference sequence). The DNA of the CDR3 is TGTGCCAGTAGCCAGTGGAGGCGGGGGGAAATTGATACGCAGTATTTT. It is translated as CASSQWRRGEIDTQYF.

This clone was seen just once. V and J are TRBV15 and TRBJ2-1, with 9 nucleotides matching TRBD2. The CDR3 has 14 amino acids. J was trimmed by 4 bases and V by 5 bases; bases with no gene match: 3. Germline CDR1 is LNHNV and CDR2 is YYDKDF (reference sequence). The CDR3 spells CATSQLAGYNEQFF. CDR3 DNA: TGTGCCACCAGCCAACTAGCGGGTTACAATGAGCAGTTCTTC.

This clone turned up a few times. The V and J genes are TRBV29-1 and TRBJ2-7; 12 nucleotides match TRBD2. With 4 bases clipped from V and 3 bases from J, the junction kept 4 bases outside the gene matches. The CDR3 consists of 14 residues. Germline V CDR1 and CDR2: SQVTM, ANQGSEA. CDR3 residues: CSVGGTSGFYEQYF. The CDR3 DNA sequence: TGCAGCGTTGGCGGGACTAGCGGGTTCTACGAGCAGTACTTC.

The chain is built from TRBV18 and TRBJ2-1; 8 nucleotides align to TRBD1. V lost 5 bases to trimming and J lost 0 bases; unmatched junction nucleotides: 9. The CDR3 extends over 17 amino acids. Germline CDR1 KGHSH, CDR2 LQKENI. The CDR3 loop reads CASSRDRLTLSYNEQFF. CDR3 coding DNA: TGTGCCAGCTCAAGGGACAGGTTAACCCTCTCCTACAATGAGCAGTTCTTC.

This clone was seen just once. V and J are TRBV5-6 and TRBJ2-1; 7 positions agree with TRBD1. The CDR3 is 16 residues long. In germline, CDR1 is SGHDT, CDR2 YYEEEE. V lost 1 base and J lost 4; bases outside the gene matches: 8. The CDR3 here is CASSLFPGTEYNEQFF. As DNA, the CDR3 is TGTGCCAGCAGCTTGTTCCCCGGGACAGAATACAATGAGCAGTTCTTC. The full variable domain, its missing parts supplied by reference TRBV5-6 and TRBJ2-1, is DAGVTQSPTHLIKTRGQQVTLRCSPKSGHDTVSWYQQALGQGPQFIFQYYEEEERQRGNFPDRFSGHQFPNYSSELNVNALLLGDSALYLCASSLFPGTEYNEQFFGPGTRLTVL.